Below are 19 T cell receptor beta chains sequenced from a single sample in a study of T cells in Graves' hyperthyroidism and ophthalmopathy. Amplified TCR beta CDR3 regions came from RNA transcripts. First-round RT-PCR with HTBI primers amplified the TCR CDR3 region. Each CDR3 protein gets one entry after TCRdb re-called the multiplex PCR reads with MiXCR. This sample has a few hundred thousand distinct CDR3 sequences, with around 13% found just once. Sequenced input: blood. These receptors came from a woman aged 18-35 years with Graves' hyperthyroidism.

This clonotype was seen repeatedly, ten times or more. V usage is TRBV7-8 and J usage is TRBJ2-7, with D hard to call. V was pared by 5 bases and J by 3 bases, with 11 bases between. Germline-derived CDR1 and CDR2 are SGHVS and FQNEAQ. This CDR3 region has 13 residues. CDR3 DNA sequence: TGTGCCAGCAGCGGGTCCTCCCTCTACGAGCAGTACTTC. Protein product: CASSGSSLYEQYF.

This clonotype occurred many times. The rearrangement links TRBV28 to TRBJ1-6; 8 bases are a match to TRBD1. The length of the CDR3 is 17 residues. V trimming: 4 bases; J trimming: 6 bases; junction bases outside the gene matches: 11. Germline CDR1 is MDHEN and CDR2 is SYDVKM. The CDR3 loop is CASSSLARTGINSPLHF. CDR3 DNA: TGTGCCAGCAGTTCCCTCGCCCGGACAGGGATTAATTCACCCCTCCACTTT.

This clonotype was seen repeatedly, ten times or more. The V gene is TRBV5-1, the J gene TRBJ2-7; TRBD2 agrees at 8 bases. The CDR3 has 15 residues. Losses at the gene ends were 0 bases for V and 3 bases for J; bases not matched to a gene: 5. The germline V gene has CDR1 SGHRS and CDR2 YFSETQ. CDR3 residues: CASSLGAGAVYEQYF. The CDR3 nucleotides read TGCGCCAGCAGCTTGGGAGCGGGAGCGGTCTACGAGCAGTACTTC. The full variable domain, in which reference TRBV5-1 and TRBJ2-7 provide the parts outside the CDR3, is KAGVTQTPRYLIKTRGQQVTLSCSPISGHRSVSWYQQTPGQGLQFLFEYFSETQRNKGNFPGRFSGRQFSNSRSEMNVSTLELGDSALYLCASSLGAGAVYEQYFGPGTRLTVT.

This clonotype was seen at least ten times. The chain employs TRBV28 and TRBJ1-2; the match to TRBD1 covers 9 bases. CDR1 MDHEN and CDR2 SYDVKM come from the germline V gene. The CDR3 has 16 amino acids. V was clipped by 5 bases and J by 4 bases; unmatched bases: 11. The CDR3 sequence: CASSPRSGQGSYGYTF. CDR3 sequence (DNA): TGTGCCAGCAGTCCTCGGTCGGGACAGGGTAGCTATGGCTACACCTTC.

CDR3 DNA sequence: TGCGCCAGCAGTGACGGGGCGGGTAGCAATCAGCCCCAGCATTTT. It translates to CASSDGAGSNQPQHF. The V call is TRBV10-2, the J call TRBJ1-5; possibly TRBD1 for D (5 bases). V was clipped by 3 bases and J by 0 bases, with 9 bases between them. The CDR3 has 15 amino acids. CDR1 WSHSY and CDR2 SAAADI come from the germline V gene.

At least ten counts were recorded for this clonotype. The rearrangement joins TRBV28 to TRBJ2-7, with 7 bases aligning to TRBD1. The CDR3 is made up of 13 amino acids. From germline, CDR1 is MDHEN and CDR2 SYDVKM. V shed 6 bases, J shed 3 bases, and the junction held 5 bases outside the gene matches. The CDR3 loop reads CASSQGQLYEQYF. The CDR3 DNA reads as TGTGCCAGCAGCCAGGGACAGCTCTACGAGCAGTACTTC.

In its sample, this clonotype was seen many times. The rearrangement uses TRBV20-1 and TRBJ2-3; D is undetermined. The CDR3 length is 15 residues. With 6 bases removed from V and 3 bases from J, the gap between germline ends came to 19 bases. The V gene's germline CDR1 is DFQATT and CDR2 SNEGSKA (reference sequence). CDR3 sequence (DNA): TGCAGTGCCATGGTGGTTACCTCGAAGACAGATACGCAGTATTTT. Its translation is CSAMVVTSKTDTQYF.

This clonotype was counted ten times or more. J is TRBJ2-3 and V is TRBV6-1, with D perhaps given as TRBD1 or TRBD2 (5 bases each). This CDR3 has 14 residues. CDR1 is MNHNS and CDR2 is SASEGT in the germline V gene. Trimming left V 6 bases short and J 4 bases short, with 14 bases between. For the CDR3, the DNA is TGTGCCAGCAGGACGGGGCCCAACGCAGATACGCAGTATTTT. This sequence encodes CASRTGPNADTQYF.

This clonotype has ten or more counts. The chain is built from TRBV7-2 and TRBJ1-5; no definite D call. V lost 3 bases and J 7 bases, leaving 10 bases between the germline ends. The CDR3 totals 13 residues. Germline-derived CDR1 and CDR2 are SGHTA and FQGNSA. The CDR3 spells CASSLNTDQPQHF. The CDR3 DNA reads TGTGCCAGCAGCTTGAATACGGACCAGCCCCAGCATTTT.

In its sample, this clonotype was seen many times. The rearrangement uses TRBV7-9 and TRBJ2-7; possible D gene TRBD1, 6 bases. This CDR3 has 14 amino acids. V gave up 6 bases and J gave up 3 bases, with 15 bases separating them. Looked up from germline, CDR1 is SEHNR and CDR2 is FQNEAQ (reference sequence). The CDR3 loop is CASSSDRYRYEQYF. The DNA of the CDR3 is TGTGCCAGCAGTTCTGACAGGTACCGCTACGAGCAGTACTTC.

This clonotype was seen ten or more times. The CDR3 sequence is CASSFRRSQETQYF. CDR3 coding DNA: TGTGCCAGCAGCTTCCGCCGGAGCCAAGAGACCCAGTACTTC. The rearrangement links TRBV7-9 to TRBJ2-5; D unclear. V shed 3 bases and J shed 1 base, with 9 bases lying between them. The germline gives CDR1 SEHNR, CDR2 FQNEAQ (reference sequence). CDR3 length: 14 amino acids. The whole variable domain, filled in from reference TRBV7-9 and TRBJ2-5, reads DTGVSQNPRHKITKRGQNVTFRCDPISEHNRLYWYRQTLGQGPEFLTYFQNEAQLEKSRLLSDRFSAERPKGSFSTLEIQRTEQGDSAMYLCASSFRRSQETQYFGPGTRLLVL.

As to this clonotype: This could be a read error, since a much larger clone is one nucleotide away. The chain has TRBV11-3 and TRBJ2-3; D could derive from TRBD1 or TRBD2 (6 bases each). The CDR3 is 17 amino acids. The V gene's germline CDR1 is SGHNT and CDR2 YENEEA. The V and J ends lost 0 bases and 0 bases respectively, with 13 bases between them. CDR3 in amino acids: CASSLDSGGLSTDTQYF. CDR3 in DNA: TGTGCCAGCAGCTTAGATTCCGGGGGCTTAAGCACAGATACGCAGTATTTT.

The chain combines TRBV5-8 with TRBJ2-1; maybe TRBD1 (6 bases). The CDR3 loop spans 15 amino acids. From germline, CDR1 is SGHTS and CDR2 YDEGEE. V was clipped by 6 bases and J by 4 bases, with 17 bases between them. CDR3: CASIPFQGRYNEQFF. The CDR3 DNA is TGTGCCAGCATCCCCTTTCAGGGGCGATACAATGAGCAGTTCTTC.

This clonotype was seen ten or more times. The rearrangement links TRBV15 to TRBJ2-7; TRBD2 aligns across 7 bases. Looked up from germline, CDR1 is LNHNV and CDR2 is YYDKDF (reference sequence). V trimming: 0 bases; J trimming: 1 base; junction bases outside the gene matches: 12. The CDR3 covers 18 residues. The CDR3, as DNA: TGTGCCACCAGCAGAGATAGGATGCTAGCGGCCCAGTCCTACGAGCAGTACTTC. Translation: CATSRDRMLAAQSYEQYF. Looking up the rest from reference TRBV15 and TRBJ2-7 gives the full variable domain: DAMVIQNPRYQVTQFGKPVTLSCSQTLNHNVMYWYQQKSSQAPKLLFHYYDKDFNNEADTPDNFQSRRPNTSFCFLDIRSPGLGDTAMYLCATSRDRMLAAQSYEQYFGPGTRLTVT.

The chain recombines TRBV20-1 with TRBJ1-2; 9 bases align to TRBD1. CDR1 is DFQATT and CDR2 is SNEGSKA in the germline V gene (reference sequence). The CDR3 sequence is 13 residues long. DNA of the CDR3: TGCAAAACAGGGGGCGGCGGTATGTATGGCTACACCTTC. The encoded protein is CKTGGGGMYGYTF.

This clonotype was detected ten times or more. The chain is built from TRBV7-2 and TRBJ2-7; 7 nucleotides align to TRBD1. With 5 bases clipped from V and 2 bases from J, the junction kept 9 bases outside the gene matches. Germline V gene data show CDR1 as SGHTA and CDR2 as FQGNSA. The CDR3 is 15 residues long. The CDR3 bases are TGTGCCAGCAGCCCTTCTTCCGGGACAGCCTACGAGCAGTACTTC. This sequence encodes CASSPSSGTAYEQYF.

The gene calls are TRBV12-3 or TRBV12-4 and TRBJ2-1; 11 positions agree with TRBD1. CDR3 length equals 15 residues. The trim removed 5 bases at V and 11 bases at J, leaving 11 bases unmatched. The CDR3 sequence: CASSLGTGGRGKQFF. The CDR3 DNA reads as TGTGCCAGCAGTCTGGGGACAGGGGGAAGGGGTAAGCAGTTCTTC.

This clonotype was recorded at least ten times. The CDR3 DNA is TGCGCCAGCACCGTTGGGGGGGGGCCCGGGCAAGAGCAGTTCTTC. Amino acids: CASTVGGGPGQEQFF. J is TRBJ2-1 and V is TRBV5-1; tentative D call: TRBD2 (7 bases). V lost 6 bases and J 10 bases, leaving 23 bases between the germline ends. The CDR3 is 15 residues long. From germline, CDR1 is SGHRS and CDR2 YFSETQ.

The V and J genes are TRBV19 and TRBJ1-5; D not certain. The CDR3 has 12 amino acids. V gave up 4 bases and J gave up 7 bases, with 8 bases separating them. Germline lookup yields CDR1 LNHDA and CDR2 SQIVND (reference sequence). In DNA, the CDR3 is TGTGCCAGTAGTAAAGGACGGCAGCCCCAGCATTTT. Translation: CASSKGRQPQHF.